Following are 15 T cell receptor beta chains from one sample sequenced in a study of cytomegalovirus exposure and HLA in healthy donors. PCR involved 60 Vbeta and 13 Jbeta primers. Here immunoSEQ multiplex PCR was the method, and the copy in TCRdb shows in-frame clones only, minus some. The table records about 100,000 clones, roughly 72% of them present only once. The source material was PBMCs. The receptor source for this set is a young woman in good health and CMV-seropositive.

The rearrangement joins TRBV19 to TRBJ2-1; no clear D gene. Germline CDR1 is LNHDA and CDR2 is SQIVND (reference sequence). This CDR3 has 13 amino acids. The V gene lost 3 bases and the J gene lost 5 bases, with 8 bases spanning the gap. CDR3 coding DNA: TGTGCCAGTAGTATCCTCGAGAACAATGAGCAGTTCTTC. Protein product: CASSILENNEQFF.

The chain joins TRBV7-9 to TRBJ1-1; D remains unclear. The CDR3 contains 9 residues. With 4 bases removed from V and 11 bases from J, the gap between germline ends came to 5 bases. The germline V gene encodes CDR1 SEHNR and CDR2 FQNEAQ (reference sequence). CDR3 DNA: TGTGCCAGCAGCTCCCAGGCTTTCTTT. Its protein is CASSSQAFF. Using reference TRBV7-9 and TRBJ1-1 for the parts outside the CDR3, the full variable domain is DTGVSQNPRHKITKRGQNVTFRCDPISEHNRLYWYRQTLGQGPEFLTYFQNEAQLEKSRLLSDRFSAERPKGSFSTLEIQRTEQGDSAMYLCASSSQAFFGQGTRLTVV.

On this clone: The conserved closing phenylalanine or tryptophan is absent in this CDR3, likely reflecting a read error. The J gene is TRBJ2-3, the V gene TRBV29-1; possibly TRBD2 for D (6 bases). V lost 7 bases to trimming and J lost 4 bases, with 12 bases between them. This CDR3 is built from 12 residues. The germline V gene has CDR1 SQVTM and CDR2 ANQGSEA. The CDR3 sequence is CSAGVEADTQYV. The CDR3 coding sequence is TGCAGCGCGGGGGTGGAAGCAGATACGCAGTATGTT.

The chain links TRBV6-6 to TRBJ1-1; D remains unclear. The CDR3 has 13 amino acids. Trimming took off 10 bases at V and 0 bases at J, with 12 bases between the two ends. Per the germline V gene, CDR1 is MNHNY and CDR2 is SVGAGI (reference sequence). The CDR3 spells CATAGYLNTEAFF. In DNA, the CDR3 is TGTGCCACCGCGGGCTACCTGAACACTGAAGCTTTCTTT.

This chain links TRBV7-2 with TRBJ1-1, with TRBD1 identical over 7 bases. The germline V gene has CDR1 SGHTA and CDR2 FQGNSA. This CDR3 contains 13 residues. J gave up 2 bases and V 4 bases, and 1 base lay outside the gene matches. The CDR3: CASSYRGNTEAFF. CDR3 nucleotides: TGTGCCAGCAGCTACAGGGGTAACACTGAAGCTTTCTTT.

The rearrangement uses TRBV13 and TRBJ2-7; TRBD2 is a possible D gene (5 bases). Looked up from germline, CDR1 is PRHDT and CDR2 is FYEKMQ (reference sequence). The CDR3 runs to 16 residues. The V and J ends lost 8 bases and 0 bases respectively, with 20 bases between them. Written as DNA, the CDR3 is TGTGCCAGCGCCCCAGGTAACGGGGAGATCTCCTACGAGCAGTACTTC. Protein product: CASAPGNGEISYEQYF.

The chain combines TRBV18 with TRBJ1-1; the match to TRBD1 covers 10 bases. This CDR3 comprises 15 residues. V trimming: 0 bases; J trimming: 5 bases; junction bases outside the gene matches: 3. Per germline, CDR1 KGHSH and CDR2 LQKENI. This CDR3 reads CASSPPGQGWTEAFF. CDR3 nucleotide sequence: TGTGCCAGCTCACCACCGGGACAGGGGTGGACTGAAGCTTTCTTT.

J is TRBJ1-1 and V is TRBV19; D may be TRBD1 (6 bases). The CDR3 loop spans 16 amino acids. V was cut by 1 base and J by 5 bases, with 17 bases left in between. Looked up from germline, CDR1 is LNHDA and CDR2 is SQIVND (reference sequence). This CDR3 reads CASSIGQGGSGTEAFF. The CDR3 DNA follows: TGTGCCAGTAGTATAGGGCAAGGGGGTTCGGGGACTGAAGCTTTCTTT. Supplemented by reference TRBV19 and TRBJ1-1, the full variable domain reads DGGITQSPKYLFRKEGQNVTLSCEQNLNHDAMYWYRQDPGQGLRLIYYSQIVNDFQKGDIAEGYSVSREKKESFPLTVTSAQKNPTAFYLCASSIGQGGSGTEAFFGQGTRLTVV.

The J gene is TRBJ1-1, the V gene TRBV13; perhaps TRBD1 as D (6 bases). The CDR3 spans 15 residues. Trimming stripped 5 bases from V and 2 bases from J, with 15 bases between. Germline CDR1 PRHDT, CDR2 FYEKMQ (reference sequence). CDR3 sequence: CASSPPRTVNTEAFF. CDR3 coding DNA: TGTGCCAGCAGCCCTCCCCGGACAGTAAACACTGAAGCTTTCTTT.

Ten or more counts support this clone. The chain couples TRBV6-4 to TRBJ2-1; 11 bases fit TRBD2. Trimming at V came to 2 bases and at J to 6 bases, leaving 9 bases not matched to a gene. This CDR3 spans 17 amino acids. The V gene's germline CDR1 is MRHNA and CDR2 SNTAGT. The CDR3 nucleotides read TGTGCCAGCAGTGACACCTCCCTAGCGGGAGGTGGCAATGAGCAGTTCTTC. Protein product: CASSDTSLAGGGNEQFF.

The chain joins TRBV18 to TRBJ1-5, with 9 bases that match TRBD1. Germline CDR1 reads KGHSH; CDR2 reads LQKENI. The J segment lost 3 bases and the V segment lost 0 bases, leaving 3 bases of the junction unmatched. The CDR3 totals 16 residues. CDR3 in DNA: TGTGCCAGCTCACCACCCGGACAGGGGTACAATCAGCCCCAGCATTTT. This sequence encodes CASSPPGQGYNQPQHF.

This clone showed up just once. The chain has TRBV10-2 and TRBJ2-3; possible D gene TRBD1, 6 bases. This CDR3 contains 13 residues. Trimming left V 2 bases short and J 5 bases short, with 8 bases between. Germline CDR1 WSHSY, CDR2 SAAADI. CDR3 sequence: CASSEQGRDTQYF. CDR3 nucleotides: TGCGCCAGCAGTGAGCAGGGGAGAGATACGCAGTATTTT.

The chain recombines TRBV5-1 with TRBJ2-1; 7 nucleotides align to TRBD2. V lost 0 bases to trimming and J lost 7 bases; unmatched junction nucleotides: 1. This CDR3 spans 13 amino acids. Germline CDR1 reads SGHRS; CDR2 reads YFSETQ. CDR3 sequence reads: CASSLAGGNEQFF. DNA of the CDR3: TGCGCCAGCAGCTTGGCGGGAGGAAATGAGCAGTTCTTC.

V usage is TRBV4-1 and J usage is TRBJ1-5; 9 nucleotides line up with TRBD1. V was clipped by 1 base and J by 7 bases; unmatched bases: 5. Per the germline V gene, CDR1 is MGHRA and CDR2 is YSYEKL. The CDR3 has 15 amino acids. The CDR3 nucleotides are TGCGCCAGCAGCCAAGTAGGACAGGGGATCCAGCCCCAGCATTTT. Translating it yields CASSQVGQGIQPQHF.

This clone came up once. J is TRBJ2-3 and V is TRBV7-2, with a weak D call TRBD1 (6 bases). The CDR3 spans 14 residues. The germline gives CDR1 SGHTA, CDR2 FQGNSA. The V gene lost 6 bases and the J gene lost 0 bases, with 10 bases spanning the gap. CDR3 DNA sequence: TGTGCCAGCAGGCTGGACAGCAGCACAGATACGCAGTATTTT. Its translation is CASRLDSSTDTQYF.